Below, 32 T cell receptor beta chains from the same sample are listed, as sequenced in a study of CD8+ T cells in alopecia areata. cDNA reverse transcribed from extracted RNA served as the sequencing template. Data came from immunoSEQ multiplex PCR; TCRdb stores just in-frame clones and leaves some out. The sample carries some 200,000 clones, around two fifths recorded once. Treatment here: oral pan-JAK inhibitor, 5-10 mg twice daily. The sample here was CD4+ T cells sorted from blood, taken at approximately week 37, from a patient treated with tofacitinib. The source of these receptors is a human donor with alopecia areata.

This clone was observed a few times. This chain connects TRBV23-1 to TRBJ1-3; D is uncertain. TRBV23-1 is an open reading frame, and its role is uncertain. The CDR3 covers 12 residues. V was clipped by 5 bases and J by 7 bases, with 9 bases between them. In DNA, the CDR3 is TGCGCCAGCAGTAAGGGAGGGAACACCATATATTTT. Amino acid sequence: CASSKGGNTIYF.

This clone has just a few counts. The chain uses TRBV7-2 and TRBJ1-1, with D maybe TRBD1 (5 bases). The ends were cut back, 1 base at V and 2 bases at J, with 11 bases in the middle. Germline lookup yields CDR1 SGHTA and CDR2 FQGNSA. CDR3 length equals 15 residues. CDR3 sequence: CASSLDGGANTEAFF. CDR3 nucleotide sequence: TGTGCCAGCAGCTTAGACGGAGGGGCTAACACTGAAGCTTTCTTT.

The chain joins TRBV6-5 to TRBJ2-2, with D perhaps TRBD1 or TRBD2 (5 bases each). Germline assignment: CDR1 MNHEY and CDR2 SVGAGI. V was cut by 8 bases and J by 0 bases, with 10 bases left in between. The CDR3 covers 14 residues. The CDR3 reads CASGGTANTGELFF. Here the CDR3 DNA reads TGTGCCAGCGGTGGGACCGCGAACACCGGGGAGCTGTTTTTT.

The V and J genes are TRBV23-1 and TRBJ2-4, with TRBD1 matching 11 bases. TRBV23-1 belongs to the ORF category, with a function that is uncertain. The CDR3 runs 16 residues. After removal of 8 bases from V and 2 bases from J, the junction contained 8 bases not matched to a gene. CDR3 in amino acids: CASSEDRGPSKNIQYF. The CDR3 nucleotides read TGCGCCAGCTCCGAGGACAGGGGGCCGTCCAAAAACATTCAGTACTTC.

The rearrangement joins TRBV5-1 to TRBJ2-3, with 10 bases that match TRBD2. The CDR3 runs to 16 residues. Unmatched junction bases numbered 8, after V lost 3 bases and J lost 4 bases. CDR1 is SGHRS and CDR2 is YFSETQ in the germline V gene. The CDR3 loop reads CASSSGTSALADTQYF. The CDR3 bases are TGCGCCAGCAGCTCAGGGACTAGCGCCCTGGCAGATACGCAGTATTTT.

This clone occurred a few times. The chain has TRBV7-3 and TRBJ2-6; no clear D. The germline gives CDR1 SGHTA, CDR2 FQGTGA. Trimming pared 1 base from V and 1 base from J, leaving 14 bases between. This CDR3 has 18 amino acids. CDR3 sequence reads: CASSLNQLSLSGANVLTF. The CDR3 bases are TGTGCCAGCAGCTTAAACCAGCTCTCTCTTTCTGGGGCCAACGTCCTGACTTTC.

This clone came up a few times. The V call is TRBV29-1, the J call TRBJ2-3, with TRBD1 as a possible D gene (6 bases). The CDR3 has 15 residues. V was pared by 2 bases and J by 0 bases, with 12 bases between. The germline CDR1 and CDR2 sequences are SQVTM and ANQGSEA. Here the CDR3 DNA reads TGCAGCGTTGAAAAGAACAGGGCCAGCACAGATACGCAGTATTTT. Translation gives CSVEKNRASTDTQYF.

The chain is built from TRBV19 and TRBJ1-5; 9 bases are a match to TRBD1. The CDR3 runs 15 residues. Germline CDR1 LNHDA, CDR2 SQIVND (reference sequence). Losses at the gene ends were 6 bases for V and 0 bases for J; bases not matched to a gene: 3. CDR3 sequence reads: CASRGTGLSNQPQHF. The DNA for the CDR3 is TGTGCCAGTAGAGGGACAGGGCTTAGCAATCAGCCCCAGCATTTT.

This clone showed up just a few times. The genes are TRBV5-1 and TRBJ2-5, with 9 bases matching TRBD2. Germline V CDR1 and CDR2: SGHRS, YFSETQ. The CDR3 is 14 amino acids. Unmatched junction bases numbered 4, after V lost 2 bases and J lost 5 bases. CDR3 loop: CASSLKREVETQYF. The CDR3 nucleotides are TGCGCCAGCAGCTTAAAGCGGGAGGTGGAGACCCAGTACTTC.

Comment on this clone: This clone may be a read error of a much larger clone one base away. Within the sample, other DNA sequences also encode this same CDR3. The chain is built from TRBV2 and TRBJ1-2; D remains ambiguous. The CDR3 has 14 amino acids. With 3 bases removed from V and 1 base from J, the gap between germline ends came to 9 bases. Germline loops: CDR1 SNHLY, CDR2 FYNNEI. The CDR3 sequence is CASSDPRGNYGYTF. CDR3 DNA: TGTGCCAGCAGTGACCCGCGGGGTAACTATGGCTACACCTTC.

The chain uses TRBV5-1 and TRBJ2-7; 8 bases map to TRBD2. Germline lookup yields CDR1 SGHRS and CDR2 YFSETQ. The J segment lost 1 base and the V segment lost 4 bases, leaving 10 bases of the junction unmatched. The CDR3 length is 16 residues. The CDR3 loop is CASSRVVAGSSYEQYF. Written as DNA, the CDR3 is TGCGCCAGCAGCCGGGTGGTAGCGGGAAGTTCCTACGAGCAGTACTTC.

As for this clone: This sample includes further DNA sequences coding for the same CDR3. For the CDR3, the DNA is TGTGCCAGCAGCTTAGGCGGGGCCCAAGAGACCCAGTACTTC. This codes for CASSLGGAQETQYF. The chain is built from TRBV7-2 and TRBJ2-5, with D possibly TRBD2 on 6 matching bases. The CDR3 consists of 14 residues. CDR1 and CDR2 from the germline V gene are SGHTA and FQGNSA. V lost 1 base, J lost 1 base, and 7 bases lay in between.

The chain joins TRBV5-1 to TRBJ1-5; D gene ambiguous. V was trimmed by 5 bases and J by 3 bases, leaving 9 bases between them. This CDR3 spans 13 amino acids. CDR1 is SGHRS and CDR2 is YFSETQ in the germline V gene. CDR3 protein: CASRYGDNQPQHF. The CDR3 coding sequence is TGCGCCAGCAGGTATGGGGACAATCAGCCCCAGCATTTT.

This clone has a handful of counts. The chain recombines TRBV30 with TRBJ1-1; D is unresolved. Germline CDR1 and CDR2: GTSNPN and SVGIG (reference sequence). The V gene lost 7 bases and the J gene lost 2 bases, with 8 bases spanning the gap. CDR3 length: 11 amino acids. Here the CDR3 DNA reads TGTGCCTTCTGCATAAACACTGAAGCTTTCTTT. This translates into CAFCINTEAFF.

This clone was picked up a small number of times. The rearrangement links TRBV29-1 to TRBJ1-5; maybe TRBD1 (5 bases). The CDR3 loop spans 13 amino acids. Germline CDR1 and CDR2: SQVTM and ANQGSEA. The V end lost 4 bases, the J end lost 7 bases, and 14 bases lay between the germline ends. This CDR3 is CSVAWGMRQPQHF. As DNA, the CDR3 is TGCAGCGTTGCGTGGGGGATGAGGCAGCCCCAGCATTTT.

The CDR3 nucleotides are TGTGCCAGCAGTTCCGGACAGGGAGTGGATCAGCCCCAGCATTTT. It codes for CASSSGQGVDQPQHF. The V call is TRBV6-5, the J call TRBJ1-5, with 8 bases fitting TRBD1. V trimming: 4 bases; J trimming: 5 bases; junction bases outside the gene matches: 7. Per the germline V gene, CDR1 is MNHEY and CDR2 is SVGAGI. This CDR3 is built from 15 residues.

This chain links TRBV27 with TRBJ2-7; no clear D. Germline-derived CDR1 and CDR2 are MNHEY and SMNVEV (reference sequence). V lost 2 bases and J 2 bases, leaving 13 bases between the germline ends. The CDR3 sequence is 15 residues long. CDR3 in amino acids: CASSLSPRMAYEQYF. The CDR3 DNA reads as TGTGCCAGCAGTTTAAGTCCCCGGATGGCCTACGAGCAGTACTTC.

This rearrangement joins TRBV29-1 to TRBJ2-1; tentative D call: TRBD2 (5 bases). This CDR3 contains 16 residues. Germline CDR1 is SQVTM and CDR2 is ANQGSEA. Trimming cost V 0 bases and J 9 bases, with 21 bases left between them. The CDR3 DNA sequence: TGCAGCGTTGAAGATCCCATGCGGGTACATGGGAGTGAGCAGTTCTTC. Protein sequence: CSVEDPMRVHGSEQFF.

The J gene is TRBJ2-1, the V gene TRBV9; D is possibly TRBD2 (6 bases). The CDR3 covers 15 residues. Trimming pared 4 bases from V and 4 bases from J, leaving 15 bases between. Germline CDR1 SGDLS, CDR2 YYNGEE. The CDR3 DNA reads as TGTGCCAGCAGCCCTCTGGGCGGGGTTTACAATGAGCAGTTCTTC. Amino acid sequence: CASSPLGGVYNEQFF.

The V call is TRBV7-9, the J call TRBJ2-2; D might be TRBD1 (5 bases). Germline V lookup: CDR1 SEHNR, CDR2 FQNEAQ (reference sequence). V lost 5 bases to trimming and J lost 6 bases, with 10 bases between them. The CDR3 totals 13 residues. The CDR3 region is CASSAPGPGELFF. CDR3 coding DNA: TGTGCCAGCAGCGCCCCAGGGCCCGGGGAGCTGTTTTTT.

Only a few counts were recorded for this clone. The chain is built from TRBV30 and TRBJ1-1; D gene uncertain. V was shortened by 3 bases and J by 3 bases, with 17 bases between the two germline ends. Germline V lookup: CDR1 GTSNPN, CDR2 SVGIG (reference sequence). The CDR3 spans 15 residues. The CDR3 bases are TGTGCCTGGAGGAGGGTGGGTCCGACGGACACTGAAGCTTTCTTT. Its translation: CAWRRVGPTDTEAFF.

The rearrangement links TRBV5-1 to TRBJ2-1; 7 bases fit TRBD1. Germline CDR1 SGHRS, CDR2 YFSETQ. The CDR3 loop spans 14 amino acids. The ends lost 4 bases at V and 3 bases at J; junction bases unmatched: 4. The CDR3 reads CASSKGQSYNEQFF. Written as DNA, the CDR3 is TGCGCCAGCAGCAAGGGACAGAGCTACAATGAGCAGTTCTTC.

V usage is TRBV5-6 and J usage is TRBJ2-7; D is possibly TRBD1 or TRBD2 (6 bases each). This CDR3 is 14 amino acids long. The V end was cut by 5 bases, the J end by 7 bases, with 19 bases between. From germline, CDR1 is SGHDT and CDR2 YYEEEE. CDR3 DNA: TGTGCCAGCAGGCAGGGGTTGCCGGGGGAAGAGCAGTACTTC. Encoded protein: CASRQGLPGEEQYF.

The chain combines TRBV11-2 with TRBJ2-7, with TRBD1 matching 8 bases. The CDR3 is 14 residues long. J lost 5 bases, V lost 6 bases, and 9 bases had no gene match. Germline CDR1 reads SGHAT; CDR2 reads FQNNGV. The CDR3 DNA is TGTGCCAGCAGTTCAGACAGGGGTGGGAACGAGCAGTACTTC. The encoded protein is CASSSDRGGNEQYF.

The chain uses TRBV29-1 and TRBJ1-2, with 7 bases fitting TRBD1. The CDR3 extends over 14 amino acids. Trimming removed 8 bases from V and 4 bases from J; junction bases left unmatched: 13. The germline V gene encodes CDR1 SQVTM and CDR2 ANQGSEA. The CDR3 DNA follows: TGCAGCTCCTATTCGACAGGGCGACCCTATGGCTACACCTTC. Its protein is CSSYSTGRPYGYTF.

The chain combines TRBV27 with TRBJ1-5, with TRBD1 identical over 7 bases. There are 16 residues in the CDR3. V gave up 6 bases and J gave up 6 bases; unmatched junction bases: 14. Germline assignment: CDR1 MNHEY and CDR2 SMNVEV (reference sequence). CDR3 bases: TGTGCCAGCAGCTCGACAGGGCCTCGCGGGGGTCAGCCCCAGCATTTT. This encodes CASSSTGPRGGQPQHF.

The V call is TRBV11-1, the J call TRBJ2-3; D ambiguous. V lost 3 bases, J lost 1 base, and 14 bases lay in between. This CDR3 spans 16 amino acids. Germline-derived CDR1 and CDR2 are SGHAT and FQDESV (reference sequence). The CDR3 DNA follows: TGTGCCAGCAGCTTCCCGCCCGGCGTTCGCACAGATACGCAGTATTTT. Encoded protein: CASSFPPGVRTDTQYF.

This clone has just a few counts. The J gene is TRBJ2-5, the V gene TRBV30; 9 bases are a match to TRBD1. The J call is doubtful: the DNA matches TRBJ2-7 better. The germline V gene has CDR1 GTSNPN and CDR2 SVGIG (reference sequence). This CDR3 comprises 14 residues. The CDR3 nucleotides read TGTGCCTGGAGTATGGGACAGGGTCATGCCGAGCAGTACTTC. Its translation is CAWSMGQGHAEQYF.

J is TRBJ2-1 and V is TRBV29-1; 7 nucleotides align to TRBD1. The CDR3 runs 15 residues. J was trimmed by 0 bases and V by 7 bases; bases with no gene match: 9. Germline CDR1 and CDR2: SQVTM and ANQGSEA. CDR3 region: CSGRDRASSYNEQFF. CDR3 DNA: TGCAGCGGGCGAGACAGGGCGAGCTCCTACAATGAGCAGTTCTTC.

This chain connects TRBV29-1 to TRBJ2-5, with a tentative D call TRBD1 (5 bases). The CDR3 extends over 14 amino acids. CDR1 SQVTM and CDR2 ANQGSEA come from the germline V gene. V lost 7 bases and J lost 7, with 22 bases in between. CDR3 DNA sequence: TGCAGCGCAACTCAGGACACCGACTTGGGGACCCAGTACTTC. The encoded protein is CSATQDTDLGTQYF.

The chain carries TRBV29-1 and TRBJ2-7; 8 bases fit TRBD2. J was trimmed by 3 bases and V by 4 bases; bases with no gene match: 5. Germline values: CDR1 SQVTM, CDR2 ANQGSEA. CDR3 length: 13 residues. The CDR3 region is CSVAPSGSYEQYF. In DNA, the CDR3 is TGCAGCGTTGCTCCGAGCGGGAGCTACGAGCAGTACTTC.

This clone has more than one count but fewer than ten. The chain joins TRBV28 to TRBJ2-3; tentatively, D is TRBD1 or TRBD2 (5 bases each). Germline CDR1 and CDR2: MDHEN and SYDVKM. The CDR3 has 16 amino acids. V was trimmed by 6 bases and J by 4 bases, leaving 20 bases between them. The CDR3 protein is CASSPSPGSPPDTQYF. Written as DNA, the CDR3 is TGTGCCAGCAGCCCTAGCCCAGGGAGCCCGCCAGATACGCAGTATTTT.